The next 25 T cell receptor beta chains were all read from a single sample in a study of T cell repertoires in cytomegalovirus infection. TCRdb independently ran MiXCR on the reads; one entry per CDR3 protein. The data hold a few hundred thousand distinct CDR3 sequences, with 18% observed a single time. Material: PBMCs. The origin of the receptors is a human donor in good health (CMV status not recorded). Some clones in this sample may be carry-over from other donors' samples.

V is TRBV20-1 and J is TRBJ2-3, with unresolved D. This CDR3 spans 16 amino acids. Trimming stripped 0 bases from V and 1 base from J, with 14 bases between. The germline V gene encodes CDR1 DFQATT and CDR2 SNEGSKA (reference sequence). The CDR3 nucleotides are TGCAGTGCTAGAGATCCGTTTGGCAGAGGCACAGATACGCAGTATTTT. Amino acid sequence: CSARDPFGRGTDTQYF.

This clonotype has more than one count but fewer than ten. The rearrangement joins TRBV6-6 to TRBJ2-7; 8 positions match TRBD1. Germline CDR1 MNHNY, CDR2 SVGAGI (reference sequence). The CDR3 totals 14 residues. The V segment lost 6 bases and the J segment 1 base; nucleotides outside the gene matches: 5. The CDR3 sequence is CASRPRQGSYEQYF. In DNA, the CDR3 is TGTGCCAGCAGACCTCGACAGGGGTCCTACGAGCAGTACTTC.

This rearrangement joins TRBV4-1 to TRBJ2-3; possible D gene TRBD2, 6 bases. Germline V gene sequence: CDR1 MGHRA, CDR2 YSYEKL. V lost 6 bases and J 2 bases, leaving 15 bases between the germline ends. The CDR3 is 15 amino acids. DNA for the CDR3: TGCGCCAGCAGTCGAGGGACTCCCGACACAGATACGCAGTATTTT. This sequence encodes CASSRGTPDTDTQYF.

Of note for this clonotype: With a much larger clone just one base away, this may be a read error. The chain combines TRBV7-8 with TRBJ1-4, with D perhaps TRBD1 (5 bases). Germline V gene lookup returns CDR1 SGHVS and CDR2 FQNEAQ. The CDR3 contains 15 residues. The CDR3 reads CSSSDQGAANEKLFF. In nucleotides, the CDR3 is TGTTCCAGCAGCGACCAGGGTGCGGCTAATGAAAAACTGTTTTTT.

This clonotype was observed many times. CDR3 protein: CASSLLTGYTEAFF. The CDR3 region has the DNA TGTGCCAGCAGCTTGTTAACAGGGTACACTGAAGCTTTCTTT. The V gene is TRBV7-2, the J gene TRBJ1-1; TRBD1 might be the D (6 bases). Trimming removed 3 bases from V and 3 bases from J, with 11 bases in between. From germline, CDR1 is SGHTA and CDR2 FQGNSA. The CDR3 contains 14 residues.

This chain links TRBV27 with TRBJ2-7; unclear D gene. Germline V lookup: CDR1 MNHEY, CDR2 SMNVEV (reference sequence). V gave up 3 bases and J gave up 4 bases, with 10 bases separating them. This CDR3 has 13 amino acids. The CDR3 region is CASSFASKYEQYF. CDR3 DNA: TGTGCCAGCAGTTTTGCCAGCAAGTACGAGCAGTACTTC.

This clonotype showed up many times. The chain is built from TRBV12-3 or TRBV12-4 and TRBJ2-3; the D call may be TRBD1 or TRBD2 (5 bases each). This CDR3 contains 14 residues. V was clipped by 4 bases and J by 3 bases, with 11 bases between them. The DNA of the CDR3 is TGTGCCAGCAGTTGGGACCGAAGGACAGATACGCAGTATTTT. The encoded protein is CASSWDRRTDTQYF.

Ten or more counts support this clonotype. The gene calls are TRBV7-2 and TRBJ2-7, with D possibly called TRBD1 or TRBD2 (5 bases each). Trimming left V 4 bases short and J 6 bases short, with 19 bases between. This CDR3 has 15 residues. The germline V gene encodes CDR1 SGHTA and CDR2 FQGNSA. The CDR3 nucleotides are TGTGCCAGCAGCTCCCAGTTCGAGAGGGGTTCCGAGCAGTACTTC. Its translation is CASSSQFERGSEQYF.

This clonotype was found many times. The CDR3 here is CASSLSTGYNEQFF. CDR3 DNA: TGTGCCAGCAGCCTATCGACAGGGTACAATGAGCAGTTCTTC. The gene calls are TRBV7-2 and TRBJ2-1; 7 bases match TRBD1. V was clipped by 5 bases and J by 4 bases; unmatched bases: 5. The germline gives CDR1 SGHTA, CDR2 FQGNSA. This CDR3 region has 14 residues.

The sample holds a few counts of this clonotype. V and J are TRBV7-9 and TRBJ1-1; 7 nucleotides match TRBD1. The CDR3 totals 16 residues. Germline CDR1 reads SEHNR; CDR2 reads FQNEAQ (reference sequence). V dropped 4 bases and J dropped 5; count of bases not matched to a gene: 13. This CDR3 reads CASSSVEQGLETEAFF. The CDR3 DNA reads TGTGCCAGCAGCTCAGTTGAACAGGGGCTGGAGACTGAAGCTTTCTTT.

This clonotype was counted at least ten times. The chain couples TRBV7-2 to TRBJ1-2, with unresolved D. The CDR3 sequence is 14 residues long. Trimming left V 5 bases short and J 0 bases short, with 10 bases between. Germline CDR1 SGHTA, CDR2 FQGNSA. The CDR3 DNA sequence: TGTGCCAGCAGCCGTTCCTTCACTAACTATGGCTACACCTTC. Protein product: CASSRSFTNYGYTF.

This sequence joins TRBV6-1 and TRBJ1-2; D is ambiguous. V lost 2 bases and J lost 0, with 10 bases in between. The CDR3 is 15 amino acids. The germline CDR1 and CDR2 sequences are MNHNS and SASEGT. DNA for the CDR3: TGTGCCAGCAGTGAACGCCGGATCGCTAACTATGGCTACACCTTC. As protein: CASSERRIANYGYTF.

The chain employs TRBV5-1 and TRBJ1-1, with D possibly being TRBD1 (5 bases). The CDR3 has 13 amino acids. The ends were cut back, 4 bases at V and 5 bases at J, with 12 bases in the middle. The V gene's germline CDR1 is SGHRS and CDR2 YFSETQ. CDR3 sequence reads: CASSRGDSTEAFF. The CDR3 nucleotides read TGCGCCAGCAGCCGCGGGGACTCTACTGAAGCTTTCTTT.

The chain has TRBV7-2 and TRBJ2-2, with 7 bases lining up with TRBD1. V shed 1 base, J shed 0 bases, and the junction held 5 bases outside the gene matches. In germline, CDR1 is SGHTA, CDR2 FQGNSA. This CDR3 has 17 residues. The CDR3 DNA sequence: TGTGCCAGCAGCTTAGAAAGGGGGCACGCGAACACCGGGGAGCTGTTTTTT. Translation: CASSLERGHANTGELFF.

The V and J genes are TRBV19 and TRBJ2-2; D tentatively reads TRBD1 or TRBD2 (6 bases each). CDR1 and CDR2 (germline): LNHDA, SQIVND (reference sequence). The CDR3 loop spans 13 amino acids. V shed 8 bases and J shed 3 bases, with 10 bases lying between them. CDR3 DNA: TGTGCCAGTTACAGGGAGGACACCGGGGAGCTGTTTTTT. Residues: CASYREDTGELFF.

As DNA, the CDR3 is TGTGCCAGCAGCCCACTAGCGGGGGCCCCAGATACGCAGTATTTT. Translation: CASSPLAGAPDTQYF. The rearrangement uses TRBV2 and TRBJ2-3; 11 bases fit TRBD2. This CDR3 region has 15 residues. CDR1 is SNHLY, CDR2 FYNNEI, per germline. The ends lost 6 bases at V and 4 bases at J; junction bases unmatched: 6.

This clonotype was found a few times. The chain is built from TRBV5-4 and TRBJ2-5; 9 bases align to TRBD2. Trimming at V came to 9 bases and at J to 4 bases, leaving 13 bases not matched to a gene. CDR1 SGHNT and CDR2 YYREEE come from the germline V gene (reference sequence). This CDR3 has 15 residues. Here the CDR3 DNA reads TGTGCCACCTCGCCAGCGGGGGGATTTAGAGAGACCCAGTACTTC. Protein product: CATSPAGGFRETQYF. Full variable domain (remainder filled in from reference TRBV5-4 and TRBJ2-5): ETGVTQSPTHLIKTRGQQVTLRCSSQSGHNTVSWYQQALGQGPQFIFQYYREEENGRGNFPPRFSGLQFPNYSSELNVNALELDDSALYLCATSPAGGFRETQYFGPGTRLLVL.

This clonotype was seen at least ten times. The J gene is TRBJ1-1, the V gene TRBV7-2; D is unclear. The CDR3 is 13 residues long. V dropped 2 bases and J dropped 1 base, with 5 bases sitting between them. CDR1 and CDR2 from the germline V gene are SGHTA and FQGNSA. CDR3 protein: CASSLQPNTEAFF. The CDR3 region has the DNA TGTGCCAGCAGCTTACAACCGAACACTGAAGCTTTCTTT.

This clonotype was observed a handful of times. The chain uses TRBV20-1 and TRBJ1-6; no firm D call. The V end was cut by 4 bases, the J end by 7 bases, with 14 bases between. The CDR3 loop spans 14 amino acids. Germline assignment: CDR1 DFQATT and CDR2 SNEGSKA (reference sequence). CDR3: CSAIFGVANSPLHF. In nucleotides, the CDR3 is TGCAGTGCTATCTTCGGGGTTGCAAATTCACCCCTCCACTTT.

This clonotype was counted many times. The rearrangement links TRBV15 to TRBJ2-7, with D perhaps matching TRBD2 (5 bases). This CDR3 has 16 amino acids. Germline CDR1 reads LNHNV; CDR2 reads YYDKDF (reference sequence). The V end was cut by 0 bases, the J end by 1 base, with 13 bases between. The CDR3 region is CATSRDFMRASYEQYF. DNA of the CDR3: TGTGCCACCAGCAGAGATTTTATGAGGGCGTCCTACGAGCAGTACTTC.

The gene calls are TRBV19 and TRBJ1-2, with 8 positions matching TRBD1. The CDR3 runs 14 residues. The trim removed 5 bases at V and 4 bases at J, leaving 6 bases unmatched. Germline-derived CDR1 and CDR2 are LNHDA and SQIVND (reference sequence). As DNA, the CDR3 is TGTGCCAGTAGTCCACGACAGGGGCCCTATGGCTACACCTTC. It encodes CASSPRQGPYGYTF.

This clonotype was seen at least ten times. The rearrangement links TRBV10-3 to TRBJ2-4; 8 bases match TRBD1. The trim removed 9 bases at V and 8 bases at J, leaving 12 bases unmatched. CDR3 size: 14 residues. CDR1 and CDR2 (germline): ENHRY, SYGVKD. CDR3 bases: TGTGCCATTTCGGACAGGGCGGGCCTGGACATTCAGTACTTC. This codes for CAISDRAGLDIQYF.

There are many counts of this clonotype. This chain links TRBV2 with TRBJ2-2; D remains ambiguous. The CDR3 is 16 residues long. Trimming cost V 3 bases and J 4 bases, with 15 bases left between them. Per germline, CDR1 SNHLY and CDR2 FYNNEI. The CDR3: CASSDSRIRTTGELFF. DNA of the CDR3: TGTGCCAGCAGTGACTCTAGGATAAGAACCACCGGGGAGCTGTTTTTT. The whole variable domain, filled in from reference TRBV2 and TRBJ2-2, reads EPEVTQTPSHQVTQMGQEVILRCVPISNHLYFYWYRQILGQKVEFLVSFYNNEISEKSEIFDDQFSVERPDGSNFTLKIRSTKLEDSAMYFCASSDSRIRTTGELFFGEGSRLTVL.

This clonotype was seen many times. The gene calls are TRBV7-2 and TRBJ1-1; D unclear. Germline lookup yields CDR1 SGHTA and CDR2 FQGNSA. Trimming took 1 base from V and 0 from J, leaving 9 bases between them. The CDR3 length is 15 residues. The DNA for the CDR3 is TGTGCCAGCAGCTTAGTAGGAGCAGTGAACACTGAAGCTTTCTTT. Translation: CASSLVGAVNTEAFF.

The chain has TRBV20-1 and TRBJ2-1, with D maybe TRBD2 (6 bases). V was cut by 6 bases and J by 0 bases, with 12 bases left in between. Germline-derived CDR1 and CDR2 are DFQATT and SNEGSKA (reference sequence). This CDR3 is built from 14 residues. The CDR3 loop reads CSAIAVSSYNEQFF. The CDR3 region has the DNA TGCAGTGCGATAGCGGTTAGCTCCTACAATGAGCAGTTCTTC.